Listed below are T cell receptor beta chains from one sample, sequenced in a study of blood T cell repertoires in COVID-19. Profiling relied on immunoSEQ multiplex PCR, and the TCRdb table lists in-frame clones only, not all of them. Altogether about 89,000 clones are present, 78% being singletons, with the ten largest covering about 6%. The sequenced sample was peripheral blood. Receptors originate from a man aged 70 or older with COVID-19, enrolled during active disease. CDR3s include the opening cysteine and the closing phenylalanine or tryptophan. A D gene is named only where the DNA matches it firmly. The size of a clone is reported for some rows only, either as once, few or many, or as a class for expanded clones.

V gene,J gene,D gene,clone size,CDR3 DNA,CDR3 protein
TRBV27,TRBJ1-2,-,-,TGTGCCAGCAGTCCCCGACAGAACAATTTCTATGGCTACACCTTC,CASSPRQNNFYGYTF
TRBV25-1,TRBJ1-6,TRBD1,once,TGTGCCAGCAGGGGACAGGGACCCCTTTCACCCCTCCACTTT,CASRGQGPLSPLHF
TRBV2,TRBJ1-1,-,few,TGTGCCAGCATCCTAACCGGTGAAGCTTTCTTT,CASILTGEAFF
TRBV4-3,TRBJ2-2,TRBD2,-,TGCGCCAGCAGCCAAGACACCGGGACTAGGATCTCCACTACAAGACTCACCGGGGAGCTGTTTTTT,CASSQDTGTRISTTRLTGELFF
TRBV24-1,TRBJ1-2,TRBD1,-,TGTGCCACCAGTGCAATAGACAGGGAAGCTGGCTACACCTTC,CATSAIDREAGYTF
TRBV2,TRBJ2-1,-,-,TGTGCCAGCAGGGGGAGCTCCTACAATGAGCAGTTCTTC,CASRGSSYNEQFF
TRBV2,TRBJ1-3,-,-,TGTGCCAGCTTCGGGGGGACCTCTGGAAACACCATATATTTT,CASFGGTSGNTIYF
TRBV5-1,TRBJ1-1,-,-,TGCGCCAGCAGCTTGTACGGGGGGCTGGGCGGCGCTGAAGCTTTCTTT,CASSLYGGLGGAEAFF
TRBV19,TRBJ1-2,-,-,TGTGCCAGTAGTCTCCTACAGGGCGGTCATGGCTACACCTTC,CASSLLQGGHGYTF
TRBV18,TRBJ1-1,-,-,TGTGCCAGCTCACCAACAAGGACAGCGCCGAACACTGAAGCTTTCTTT,CASSPTRTAPNTEAFF
TRBV5-1,TRBJ2-2,-,-,TGCGCCAGCAGCCGTACACTACAGGGAGCGGCCGGGGAGCTGTTTTTT,CASSRTLQGAAGELFF
TRBV19,TRBJ2-2,-,medium-sized,TGTGCCAGTACCTATGGGACTGGGGGGGAGCTGTTTTTT,CASTYGTGGELFF
TRBV4-3,TRBJ2-2,TRBD2,-,TGCGCCAGCAGCCAAGAAGGGAGGACTAGCGGGTGGGTCGGGGAGCTGTTTTTT,CASSQEGRTSGWVGELFF
TRBV7-2,TRBJ2-3,-,-,TGTGCCAGCAGCTCTACCCCGGGGGTAGATACGCAGTATTTT,CASSSTPGVDTQYF
TRBV4-1,TRBJ2-5,TRBD1,-,TGCGCCAGCAGACAGACAGGGAGCCAAGAGACCCAGTACTTC,CASRQTGSQETQYF
TRBV4-2,TRBJ2-7,TRBD1,-,TGTGCCAGCAGTCCTGGACAGGATTACTCCTACGAGCAGTACTTC,CASSPGQDYSYEQYF
TRBV7-2,TRBJ1-2,TRBD1,-,TGTGCCAGCAGAGACAGGGGTGGTGGGTATGGCTACACCTTC,CASRDRGGGYGYTF
TRBV10-3,TRBJ2-2,-,-,TGTGCCATCAGTCAAAAACTAGGATCGAACACCGGGGAGCTGTTTTTT,CAISQKLGSNTGELFF
TRBV18,TRBJ2-7,TRBD1,-,TGTGCCAGCTCGCTTATAACAGGGGATGAGCAGTACTTC,CASSLITGDEQYF
TRBV27,TRBJ2-7,-,few,TGTGCCAGCAGACAGCTCTCGGACAGATACGAGCAGTACTTC,CASRQLSDRYEQYF
TRBV6-6,TRBJ1-1,-,-,TGTGCCAGCAGCCGATCTGCAGGGAGGGTCGACACTGAAGCTTTCTTT,CASSRSAGRVDTEAFF
TRBV7-2,TRBJ2-1,-,few,TGTGCCAGCAGCTTAGATCGACAGGCCCTGGGTGAGCAGTTCTTC,CASSLDRQALGEQFF
TRBV7-2,TRBJ2-3,-,-,TGTGCCAGCAGCTTAGCTTCGGGTGGCACAGATACGCAGTATTTT,CASSLASGGTDTQYF
TRBV5-4,TRBJ1-4,-,few,TGTGCCAGCAGCCCACAGGGAACTAATGAAAAACTGTTTTTT,CASSPQGTNEKLFF
TRBV4-1,TRBJ2-2,TRBD2,-,TGCGCCAGCAGCCCAGGTGGTGGGACTAGCGGTACCGGGGAGCTGTTTTTT,CASSPGGGTSGTGELFF
TRBV20-1,TRBJ1-2,-,-,TGCAGTGCTAGAGTAGATAACGGCTACACCTTC,CSARVDNGYTF
TRBV12-3/TRBV12-4,TRBJ2-5,-,few,TGTGCCAGCAGTTTAGGGTGGCCCCAGTACTTC,CASSLGWPQYF
TRBV6-6,TRBJ1-2,TRBD1,-,TGTGCCAGCAGAGACAGGGATGGCTACACCTTC,CASRDRDGYTF
TRBV11-2,TRBJ2-5,-,-,TGTGCCAGCAGCTCAGGGAAAGAGACCCAGTACTTC,CASSSGKETQYF
TRBV6-5,TRBJ2-3,-,-,TGTGCCAGCAGCCCGACTAGAACAGATACGCAGTATTTT,CASSPTRTDTQYF
TRBV25-1,TRBJ2-4,TRBD1,-,TGTGCCAGCAGTGTACAGGGGGCCAAAAACATTCAGTACTTC,CASSVQGAKNIQYF
TRBV4-1,TRBJ2-2,TRBD1,-,TGCGCCAGCAGCCAAACCGGGACAGGGTCGAGCGGGGAGCTGTTTTTT,CASSQTGTGSSGELFF
TRBV4-3,TRBJ2-1,-,many,TGCGCCAGCTCCCTTACTATCGAGGGCCCCCATGAGCAGTTCTTC,CASSLTIEGPHEQFF
TRBV24-1,TRBJ2-2,-,-,TGTGCCACCAGTGATTGGGACAGTCCCCTTCGGGCTAGCGGGACCGGGGAGCTGTTTTTT,CATSDWDSPLRASGTGELFF
TRBV3-1/TRBV3-2,TRBJ1-2,TRBD1,once,TGTGCCAGCAGCCAAGGATCAGGGGGCTGGTATGGCTACACCTTC,CASSQGSGGWYGYTF
TRBV5-4,TRBJ1-1,-,-,TGTGCCAGCAGCTTGGAGGGGGGGAGGGGCACTGAAGCTTTCTTT,CASSLEGGRGTEAFF
TRBV10-2,TRBJ1-6,-,-,TGCGCCAGCAGTTACGGACACTCGAGCTCCTATAATTCACCCCTCCACTTT,CASSYGHSSSYNSPLHF
TRBV7-9,TRBJ1-1,-,-,TGTGCCAGCAGTTCTTTTAGGGGGGGAGTGAACACTGAAGCTTTCTTT,CASSSFRGGVNTEAFF
TRBV6-1,TRBJ2-7,-,-,TGTGCCAGCAGTGAGAGTTACAGGTTCCACGAGCAGTACTTC,CASSESYRFHEQYF
TRBV7-9,TRBJ2-3,-,-,TGTGCCAGCAGCAGAGATGGAGGAGGGAGCACAGATACGCAGTATTTT,CASSRDGGGSTDTQYF
TRBV19,TRBJ1-1,TRBD1,-,TGTGCCAGTAGTATTGAGGGGGCGCGTAGCATGAACACTGAAGCTTTCTTT,CASSIEGARSMNTEAFF
TRBV4-1,TRBJ2-7,TRBD1,-,TGCGCCAGCAGCCAAGATTGGGACAGGGGCCTCTACGAGCAGTACTTC,CASSQDWDRGLYEQYF
TRBV11-1,TRBJ2-7,-,-,TGTGCCAGCAGCTTAGAATCGGGGTCCTACGAGCAGTACTTC,CASSLESGSYEQYF
TRBV7-2,TRBJ1-1,-,-,TGTGCCAGCAGAGGAGGGGTTGCGGGGAGCACTGAAGCTTTCTTT,CASRGGVAGSTEAFF
TRBV19,TRBJ1-3,-,-,TGTGCCAGTAGACCCGGGAGGGTACAGGGCTCTGGAAACACCATATATTTT,CASRPGRVQGSGNTIYF
TRBV15,TRBJ1-2,TRBD1,-,TGTGCCACCAGCAGAGATGCCGACAGGGACTACTATGGCTACACCTTC,CATSRDADRDYYGYTF
TRBV7-2,TRBJ2-4,TRBD2,-,TGTGCCAGCAGCTTAGGGTTGCGGGGGATTGGAAACATTCAGTACTTC,CASSLGLRGIGNIQYF
TRBV4-3,TRBJ2-1,TRBD2,-,TGCGCCAGCAGCCAAGAAGTAGGTAGCGGGAGTAGGGGTGAGCAGTTCTTC,CASSQEVGSGSRGEQFF
TRBV5-6,TRBJ1-6,-,many,TGTGCCAGCAGCTTGGAATCAGGGCTCTCACCCCTCCACTTT,CASSLESGLSPLHF
TRBV7-3,TRBJ2-1,TRBD2,-,TGTGCCAGCAGCTTAAAAGCGGGGGGGCAAAATGAGCAGTTCTTC,CASSLKAGGQNEQFF
TRBV12-3/TRBV12-4,TRBJ1-1,-,-,TGTGCCAGCACCCCATTCCAGGGTGCTGAAGCTTTCTTT,CASTPFQGAEAFF
TRBV7-6,TRBJ2-7,TRBD1,-,TGTGCCAGCAGCTTAGCCGACAGGGGAGCCTACGAGCAGTACTTC,CASSLADRGAYEQYF
TRBV18,TRBJ1-2,TRBD1,-,TGTGCCAGCTCACCACCGCCTACTACAGGGGGCTGGGGTGGCTACACCTTC,CASSPPPTTGGWGGYTF